Each of the 3 T cell receptor beta chains below was sequenced from the same sample in a study of cytomegalovirus exposure and HLA in healthy donors (dated by TCRdb to between 2016 and 2019). Receptors were amplified or captured by the immunoSEQ multiplex PCR assay. For the multiplex PCR, a mixture combining 60 forward primers for TCR Vbeta segments and 13 reverse primers for TCR Jbeta segments was used. Held by TCRdb, this immuneACCESS table contains in-frame sequences only and omits some clones. Under half of the omission traces to an unresolved V gene where checked; the cause of the rest is unknown. The sample table contains about 180,000 clones; only one count was recorded for about 80% of them. The ten largest account for 1.4% to 1.5% of the sample. The sequencing sample was made of PBMCs. These receptors all come from a man between 18 and 29 years old in good health and CMV-seronegative.

A few counts support this clone. The chain uses TRBV9 and TRBJ2-5, with 9 bases matching TRBD2. The germline gives CDR1 SGDLS, CDR2 YYNGEE. The CDR3 extends over 14 amino acids. The V and J ends lost 0 bases and 4 bases, in that order; junction bases with no gene match: 1. Written as DNA, the CDR3 is TGTGCCAGCAGCGTAGGACTAGCGGCAGAGACCCAGTACTTC. Protein: CASSVGLAAETQYF.

The rearrangement uses TRBV27 and TRBJ2-1, with 10 bases lining up with TRBD2. In germline, CDR1 is MNHEY, CDR2 SMNVEV (reference sequence). The CDR3 runs to 15 residues. V was pared by 3 bases and J by 2 bases, with 1 base of the junction left unmatched. CDR3 amino acids: CASSFTSGAYNEQFF. The CDR3 nucleotides are TGTGCCAGCAGTTTCACTAGCGGGGCCTACAATGAGCAGTTCTTC.

The V gene is TRBV4-1, the J gene TRBJ1-6, with a weak D call TRBD1 (5 bases). The V end was cut by 0 bases, the J end by 13 bases, with 25 bases between. The CDR3 has 18 amino acids. Germline CDR1 is MGHRA and CDR2 is YSYEKL. CDR3 residues: CASSQDFRLTGLDFPLHF. The CDR3 nucleotides read TGCGCCAGCAGCCAAGATTTTCGCCTTACAGGCCTCGATTTTCCCCTCCACTTT.